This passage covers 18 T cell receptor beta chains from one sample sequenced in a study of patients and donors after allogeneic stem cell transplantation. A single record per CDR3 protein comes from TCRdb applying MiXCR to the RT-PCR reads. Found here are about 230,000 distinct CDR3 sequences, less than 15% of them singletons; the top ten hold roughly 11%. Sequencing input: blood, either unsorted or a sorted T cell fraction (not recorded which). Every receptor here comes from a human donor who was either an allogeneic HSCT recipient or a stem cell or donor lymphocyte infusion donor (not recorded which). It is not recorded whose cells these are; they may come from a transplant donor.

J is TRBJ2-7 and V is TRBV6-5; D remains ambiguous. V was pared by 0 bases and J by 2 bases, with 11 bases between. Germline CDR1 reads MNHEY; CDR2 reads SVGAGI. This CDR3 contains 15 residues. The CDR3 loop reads CASSYSTSSTYEQYF. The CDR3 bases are TGTGCCAGCAGTTACTCGACCAGTTCCACCTACGAGCAGTACTTC.

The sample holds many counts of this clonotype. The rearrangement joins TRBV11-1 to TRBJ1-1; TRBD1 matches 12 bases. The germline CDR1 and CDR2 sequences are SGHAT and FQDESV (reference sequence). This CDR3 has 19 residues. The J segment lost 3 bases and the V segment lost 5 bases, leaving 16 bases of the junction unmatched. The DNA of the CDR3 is TGTGCCAGCAGCGCTTTAGAACCGGGACAGGGGGCCTTTGACACTGAAGCTTTCTTT. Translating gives CASSALEPGQGAFDTEAFF.

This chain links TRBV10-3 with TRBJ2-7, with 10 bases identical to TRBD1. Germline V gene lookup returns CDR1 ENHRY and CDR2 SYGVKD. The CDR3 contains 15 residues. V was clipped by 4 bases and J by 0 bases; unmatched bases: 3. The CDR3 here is CAISGGQGFSYEQYF. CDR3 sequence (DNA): TGTGCCATCAGTGGGGGACAGGGGTTCTCCTACGAGCAGTACTTC.

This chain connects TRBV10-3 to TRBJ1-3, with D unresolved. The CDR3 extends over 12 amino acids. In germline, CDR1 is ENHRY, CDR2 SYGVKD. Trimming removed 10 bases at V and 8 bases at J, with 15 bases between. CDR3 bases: TGTGCCACACGGACCGATGGGGACACCATATATTTT. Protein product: CATRTDGDTIYF.

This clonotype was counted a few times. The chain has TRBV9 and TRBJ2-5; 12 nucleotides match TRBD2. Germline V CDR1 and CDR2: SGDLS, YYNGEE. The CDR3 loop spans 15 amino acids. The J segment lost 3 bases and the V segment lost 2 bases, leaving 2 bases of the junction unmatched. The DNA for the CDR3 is TGTGCCAGCAGCGTCAGGACTAGCGGGAAAGAGACCCAGTACTTC. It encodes CASSVRTSGKETQYF.

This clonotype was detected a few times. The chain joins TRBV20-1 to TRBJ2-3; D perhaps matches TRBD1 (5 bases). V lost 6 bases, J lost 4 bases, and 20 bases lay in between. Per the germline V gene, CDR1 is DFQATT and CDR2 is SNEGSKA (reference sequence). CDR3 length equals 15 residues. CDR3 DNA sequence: TGCAGTGCCCGCCCCCAGGTAGGGGTCGCAGATACGCAGTATTTT. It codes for CSARPQVGVADTQYF.

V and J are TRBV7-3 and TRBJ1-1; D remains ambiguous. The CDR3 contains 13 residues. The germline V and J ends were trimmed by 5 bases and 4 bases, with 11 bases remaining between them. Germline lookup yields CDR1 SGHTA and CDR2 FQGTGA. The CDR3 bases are TGTGCCAGCAGCCCAGGACTTGGCACTGAAGCTTTCTTT. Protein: CASSPGLGTEAFF.

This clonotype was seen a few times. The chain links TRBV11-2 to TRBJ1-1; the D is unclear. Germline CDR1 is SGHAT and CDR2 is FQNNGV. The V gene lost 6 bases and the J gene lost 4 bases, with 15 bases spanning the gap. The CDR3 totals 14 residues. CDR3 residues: CASRFEGMSTEAFF. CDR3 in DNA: TGTGCCAGCAGATTCGAGGGCATGAGCACTGAAGCTTTCTTT.

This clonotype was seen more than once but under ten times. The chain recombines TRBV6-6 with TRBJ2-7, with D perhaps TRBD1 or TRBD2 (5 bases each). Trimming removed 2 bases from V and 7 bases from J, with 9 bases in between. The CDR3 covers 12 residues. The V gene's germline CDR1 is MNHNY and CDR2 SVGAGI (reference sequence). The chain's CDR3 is CASSYPRGEQYF. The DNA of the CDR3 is TGTGCCAGCAGTTACCCGAGGGGTGAGCAGTACTTC.

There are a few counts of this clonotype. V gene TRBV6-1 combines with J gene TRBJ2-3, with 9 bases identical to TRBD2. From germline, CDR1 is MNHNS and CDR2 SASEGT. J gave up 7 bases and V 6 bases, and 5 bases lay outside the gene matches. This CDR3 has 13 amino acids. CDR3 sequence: CASRPTSGYTQYF. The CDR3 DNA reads TGTGCCAGCAGACCGACTAGCGGTTATACGCAGTATTTT.

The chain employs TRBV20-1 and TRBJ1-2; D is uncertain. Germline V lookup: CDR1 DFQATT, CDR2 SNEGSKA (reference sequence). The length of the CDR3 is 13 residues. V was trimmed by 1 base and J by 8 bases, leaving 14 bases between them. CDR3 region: CSARGGAAGGYTF. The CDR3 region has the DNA TGCAGTGCTAGAGGCGGTGCGGCGGGGGGCTACACCTTC.

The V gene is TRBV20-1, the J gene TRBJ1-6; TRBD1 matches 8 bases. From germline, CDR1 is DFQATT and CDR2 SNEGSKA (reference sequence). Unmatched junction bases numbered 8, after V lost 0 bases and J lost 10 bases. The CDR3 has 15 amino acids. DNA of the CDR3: TGCAGTGCTAGAGATCACCAGGGGGCTGGCTCACCCCTCCACTTT. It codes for CSARDHQGAGSPLHF.

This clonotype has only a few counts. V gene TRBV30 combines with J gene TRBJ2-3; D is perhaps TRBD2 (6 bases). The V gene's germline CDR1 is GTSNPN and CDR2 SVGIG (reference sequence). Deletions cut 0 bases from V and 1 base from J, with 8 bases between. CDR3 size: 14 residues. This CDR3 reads CAWSVRLGTDTQYF. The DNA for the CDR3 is TGTGCCTGGAGTGTTCGACTAGGCACAGATACGCAGTATTTT.

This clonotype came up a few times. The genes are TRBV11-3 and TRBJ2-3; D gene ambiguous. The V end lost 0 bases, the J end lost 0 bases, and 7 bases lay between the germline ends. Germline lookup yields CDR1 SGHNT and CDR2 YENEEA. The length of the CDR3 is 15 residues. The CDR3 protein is CASSLDLGSTDTQYF. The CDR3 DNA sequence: TGTGCCAGCAGCTTAGATCTCGGTAGCACAGATACGCAGTATTTT. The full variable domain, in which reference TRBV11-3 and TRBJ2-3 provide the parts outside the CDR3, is EAGVVQSPRYKIIEKKQPVAFWCNPISGHNTLYWYLQNLGQGPELLIRYENEEAVDDSQLPKDRFSAERLKGVDSTLKIQPAELGDSAVYLCASSLDLGSTDTQYFGPGTRLTVL.

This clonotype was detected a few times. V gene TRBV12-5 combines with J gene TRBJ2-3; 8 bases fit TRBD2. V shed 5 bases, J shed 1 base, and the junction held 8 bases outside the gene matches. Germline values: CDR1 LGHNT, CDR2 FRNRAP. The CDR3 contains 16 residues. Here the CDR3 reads CASGTVGAGGTDTQYF. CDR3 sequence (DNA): TGTGCTAGTGGTACGGTCGGAGCGGGGGGCACAGATACGCAGTATTTT.

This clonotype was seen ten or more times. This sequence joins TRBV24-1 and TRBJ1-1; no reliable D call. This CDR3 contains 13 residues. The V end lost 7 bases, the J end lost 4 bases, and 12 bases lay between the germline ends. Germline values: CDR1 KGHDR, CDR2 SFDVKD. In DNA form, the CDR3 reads TGTGCCACCAGGAAGGATTTTAGCACTGAAGCTTTCTTT. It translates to CATRKDFSTEAFF.

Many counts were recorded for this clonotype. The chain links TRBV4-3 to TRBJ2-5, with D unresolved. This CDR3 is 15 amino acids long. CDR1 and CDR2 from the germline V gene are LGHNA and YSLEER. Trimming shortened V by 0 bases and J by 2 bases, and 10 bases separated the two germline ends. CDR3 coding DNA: TGCGCCAGCAGCCAAGATCGATGGGTACAAGAGACCCAGTACTTC. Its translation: CASSQDRWVQETQYF.

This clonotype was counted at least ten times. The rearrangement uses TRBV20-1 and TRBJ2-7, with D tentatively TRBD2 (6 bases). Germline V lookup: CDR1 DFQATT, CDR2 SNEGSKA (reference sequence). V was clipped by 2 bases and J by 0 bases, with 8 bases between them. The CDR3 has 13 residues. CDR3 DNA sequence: TGCAGTGCTAGACGGGAGAGCTCCTACGAGCAGTACTTC. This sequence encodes CSARRESSYEQYF.